This is a list of T cell receptor beta chains from one sample in a study of blood T cell repertoires in COVID-19. This table comes from immunoSEQ multiplex PCR, and its TCRdb copy is limited to in-frame clones, with some not included. The repertoire holds 200,000 to 300,000 clones, with around 81% as singletons. The source material was peripheral blood. All receptors derive from a woman aged 55-70 years with active or convalescent COVID-19. The CDR3 runs from the conserved cysteine through the conserved F or W. D genes are given only for firm matches. Expanded clones get a size class; other rows say once, few or many, or leave the size out.

>TRBV6-5|.|15|TRBJ2-7|TRBD1
TGTGCCAGCAGGGCCGGGACAGGACACTCCTACGAGCAGTACTTC
CASRAGTGHSYEQYF
>TRBV2|.|15|TRBJ2-3|TRBD2
TGTGCCAGCAAGAAGGGACTAGCGGCTTCAGATACGCAGTATTTT
CASKKGLAASDTQYF
>TRBV11-1|.|16|TRBJ2-3|.
TGTGCCAGCAGCCGGACAAGGGGATGGAGCACAGATACGCAGTATTTT
CASSRTRGWSTDTQYF
>TRBV6-6|.|18|TRBJ2-2|TRBD2
TGTGCCAGCAGGCGATCCCCCGGGCTAGCGGCGAACACCGGGGAGCTGTTTTTT
CASRRSPGLAANTGELFF
>TRBV13|.|16|TRBJ2-3|TRBD1
TGTGCCAGCAGCTTAGCACAGGGGGGCCTCACAGATACGCAGTATTTT
CASSLAQGGLTDTQYF
>TRBV11-3|.|14|TRBJ2-7|TRBD1
TGTGCCAGCAGCTTTGAAAGGGGGCCCTACGAGCAGTACTTC
CASSFERGPYEQYF
>TRBV18|.|16|TRBJ2-5|.
TGTGCCAGCTCACCACAACCGATGGATGGGGCTGAGACCCAGTACTTC
CASSPQPMDGAETQYF
>TRBV5-1|.|15|TRBJ2-5|TRBD2
TGCGCCAGCAGCAAAGGACTAGCGGGGCAAGAGACCCAGTACTTC
CASSKGLAGQETQYF
>TRBV24-1|.|13|TRBJ2-3|TRBD2
TGTGCCACCGGGAGGGCTTCTCGGGATACGCAGTATTTT
CATGRASRDTQYF
>TRBV9|.|16|TRBJ2-7|TRBD1
TGTGCCAGCAGCCCCACACCGGACAGGGGCATGTACGAGCAGTACTTC
CASSPTPDRGMYEQYF
>TRBV7-9|once|14|TRBJ2-1|.
TGTGCCAGCAGCTTCTTAACGAGGAACAATGAGCAGTTCTTC
CASSFLTRNNEQFF
>TRBV18|.|14|TRBJ1-1|.
TGTGCCAGCTCACCGAGTAGTCAGAACACTGAAGCTTTCTTT
CASSPSSQNTEAFF
>TRBV5-1|.|17|TRBJ2-6|.
TGCGCCAGCAGCTTGGGGCTTAAGGGGGAAGGGGCCAACGTCCTGACTTTC
CASSLGLKGEGANVLTF
>TRBV27|.|14|TRBJ2-1|TRBD2
TGTGCCAGCAGCCGGACTAGCGGGAATGGTGAGCAGTTCTTC
CASSRTSGNGEQFF
>TRBV30|.|13|TRBJ2-1|TRBD2
TGTGCCTGGACGGGACTAGCAGGGGATGAGCAGTTCTTC
CAWTGLAGDEQFF
>TRBV29-1|.|13|TRBJ1-1|TRBD1
TGCAGCGCTAGTACAGGGGTAAACACTGAAGCTTTCTTT
CSASTGVNTEAFF
>TRBV14|.|13|TRBJ1-3|.
TGTGCCAGCAGCTTTTACTCTGGAAACACCATATATTTT
CASSFYSGNTIYF
>TRBV7-8|.|19|TRBJ2-6|TRBD1
TGTGCCAGCAGCCTAGCCCGGGGGACAGGGTTCTCTGGGGCCAACGTCCTGACTTTC
CASSLARGTGFSGANVLTF
>TRBV9|.|15|TRBJ2-5|.
TGTGCCAGCAGCGCCCGGGACCAGGGGTCGGAGACCCAGTACTTC
CASSARDQGSETQYF
>TRBV5-6|.|14|TRBJ1-5|.
TGTGCCAGCAGCACAGGGTTTGGCAATCAGCCCCAGCATTTT
CASSTGFGNQPQHF
>TRBV11-2|.|16|TRBJ2-1|TRBD2
TGTGCCAGCAGCTTAGAAAGGCTAGCGGGAACCAATGAGCAGTTCTTC
CASSLERLAGTNEQFF
>TRBV7-9|once|14|TRBJ2-7|TRBD1
TGTGCCAGCAGCCCCAGGGGGACAGGGGACGAGCAGTACTTC
CASSPRGTGDEQYF
>TRBV28|once|15|TRBJ1-1|TRBD1
TGTGCCAGCAGTCCACCCGGGACAGGGAGGACTGAAGCTTTCTTT
CASSPPGTGRTEAFF
>TRBV7-2|.|15|TRBJ1-5|TRBD1
TGTGCCAGCAGCTTAGGGACAGGAATCAATCAGCCCCAGCATTTT
CASSLGTGINQPQHF
>TRBV7-9|.|14|TRBJ2-7|TRBD1
TGTGCCAGCAGCTTAGGGACAGGCTCCTACGAGCAGTACTTC
CASSLGTGSYEQYF
>TRBV6-6|.|15|TRBJ2-4|.
TGTGCCAGCACTAATCCCGCCAGGGGAGAAAACATTCAGTACTTC
CASTNPARGENIQYF
>TRBV25-1|.|15|TRBJ2-3|.
TGTGCCAGCAGTGAAAGTGGGGGGGCCCAAGATACGCAGTATTTT
CASSESGGAQDTQYF
>TRBV9|.|15|TRBJ2-1|TRBD2
TGTGCCAGCAGCGTACAACTAGCGAAGGGCAATGAGCAGTTCTTC
CASSVQLAKGNEQFF
>TRBV11-3|.|15|TRBJ2-2|.
TGTGCCAGCAGCTGGGACACCGCGAACACCGGGGAGCTGTTTTTT
CASSWDTANTGELFF
>TRBV4-1|few|18|TRBJ1-2|TRBD1
TGCGCCAGCAGCCAAGATAGGGCGGGACAGGGGCAAGACTATGGCTACACCTTC
CASSQDRAGQGQDYGYTF
>TRBV7-3|once|16|TRBJ2-5|TRBD2
TGTGCCAGCAGCCCTGGAAGTGAGGGAGGGTGGGAGACCCAGTACTTC
CASSPGSEGGWETQYF
>TRBV18|.|13|TRBJ1-2|.
TGTGCCAGCTCACCACCGGGACTCTATGGCTACACCTTC
CASSPPGLYGYTF
>TRBV7-9|.|19|TRBJ2-1|TRBD2
TGTGCCAGCAGCCTCTGGCCCGCTAGCGGGGGGGACTCCTACAATGAGCAGTTCTTC
CASSLWPASGGDSYNEQFF
>TRBV5-1|.|14|TRBJ2-1|.
TGCGCCAGCAGCTTGTTCGCGAGGGCAGATGAGCAGTTCTTC
CASSLFARADEQFF
>TRBV6-1|.|16|TRBJ1-3|.
TGTGCCAGCAGTGAAGCGAACACCAACTCTGGAAACACCATATATTTT
CASSEANTNSGNTIYF
>TRBV19|.|14|TRBJ1-5|.
TGTGCCAGTAGTATCGGCGGTAGCAATCAGCCCCAGCATTTT
CASSIGGSNQPQHF
>TRBV24-1|.|13|TRBJ2-2|TRBD1
TGTGCCACCAGACAGGGGTCGCCCGGGGAGCTGTTTTTT
CATRQGSPGELFF
>TRBV5-1|.|14|TRBJ2-1|TRBD2
TGCGCCAGCAGCTACGGGACTAGGTTGGATGAGCAGTTCTTC
CASSYGTRLDEQFF
>TRBV28|.|14|TRBJ2-5|.
TGTGCCAGCAGTTTGGGGGGAAGACAAGAGACCCAGTACTTC
CASSLGGRQETQYF
>TRBV5-8|.|13|TRBJ1-5|.
TGTGCCAGCAGCGGAGAGGGTTTTGGGCCCCAGCATTTT
CASSGEGFGPQHF
>TRBV7-2|once|15|TRBJ1-5|.
TGTGCCAGCAGCTTGGGGGGAAGTGGGAATCAGCCCCAGCATTTT
CASSLGGSGNQPQHF
>TRBV4-2|.|13|TRBJ1-4|.
TGTGCCAGCAGCCAAGCCAGAAATGAAAAACTGTTTTTT
CASSQARNEKLFF
>TRBV5-1|.|15|TRBJ2-5|.
TGCGCCAGCAGCTTCTCCAGGCCCACCGAAGAGACCCAGTACTTC
CASSFSRPTEETQYF
>TRBV5-1|.|19|TRBJ2-2|.
TGCGCCAGCAGCTTGCGGGGTTGGGATGCTAACGGGAACACCGGGGAGCTGTTTTTT
CASSLRGWDANGNTGELFF
>TRBV29-1|.|14|TRBJ2-5|.
TGCAGCGTTACCGGGGGAATTCTCCAAGAGACCCAGTACTTC
CSVTGGILQETQYF
>TRBV28|.|14|TRBJ1-5|.
TGTGCCAGCAGTCCCCACAGGGTTTTTGCGCCCCAGCATTTT
CASSPHRVFAPQHF
>TRBV9|.|15|TRBJ2-3|.
TGTGCCAGCAGCCCAATGGGGCGGGATTGGGATACGCAGTATTTT
CASSPMGRDWDTQYF
>TRBV2|.|14|TRBJ1-1|.
TGTGCCAGCAGAGACAGCAGCTTGAACACTGAAGCTTTCTTT
CASRDSSLNTEAFF
>TRBV11-3|.|15|TRBJ2-1|.
TGTGCCAGCAGCCACCGGCGGGACTTTCCCAATGAGCAGTTCTTC
CASSHRRDFPNEQFF
>TRBV20-1|.|9|TRBJ1-1|.
TGCAGTGCCGAGGGCAAAGCTTTCTTT
CSAEGKAFF
>TRBV7-9|.|15|TRBJ2-2|.
TGTGCCAGCAGCTTGGGCTACCTGGAAACCGGGGAGCTGTTTTTT
CASSLGYLETGELFF
>TRBV18|.|14|TRBJ2-7|.
TGTGCCAGCTCACCAGGGAGGAGTCCCTACGAGCAGTACTTC
CASSPGRSPYEQYF
>TRBV7-2|.|16|TRBJ2-2|.
TGTGCCAGCAGCTCCAGGGGCGGGGGGAACACCGGGGAGCTGTTTTTT
CASSSRGGGNTGELFF
>TRBV29-1|.|13|TRBJ2-1|TRBD2
TGCAGCATACTGCGGGGGGGTTATGCTGAGCAGTTCTTC
CSILRGGYAEQFF
>TRBV28|.|15|TRBJ2-5|TRBD2
TGTGCCAGCAGTTTGCGGGCTAGCGGGAGGGAGACCCAGTACTTC
CASSLRASGRETQYF
>TRBV6-5|.|16|TRBJ1-6|TRBD1
TGTGCCAGCAGTTACTCTCTACAGGGGTTAAATTCACCCCTCCACTTT
CASSYSLQGLNSPLHF
>TRBV12-5|.|14|TRBJ2-4|TRBD2
TGTGCTAGTGGCTCCAGCGGGAGAAAAAACATTCAGTACTTC
CASGSSGRKNIQYF
>TRBV6-5|.|14|TRBJ2-7|.
TGTGCCAGCAGTAAACACAGGGTCGGATACGAGCAGTACTTC
CASSKHRVGYEQYF
>TRBV5-1|once|14|TRBJ1-3|.
TGCGCCAGCAGCTTGGGCGGGGATGAAAACACCATATATTTT
CASSLGGDENTIYF